These T cell receptor beta chains were read from a single sample in a study of siplizumab effects on memory and regulatory T cells. Measured with immunoSEQ multiplex PCR; TCRdb has only the in-frame clones, and not every one. Here the sample spans approximately 82,000 clones, approximately 88% being singletons. Material: Tregs sorted from blood. The receptor set was obtained from a human donor in good health. CDR3s include the opening cysteine and the closing phenylalanine or tryptophan. Fields, in order: V gene, J gene, CDR3 protein.

TRBV18	TRBJ1-2	CASSPTGPLFYTF
TRBV9	TRBJ2-2	CASRTGLQNTGELFF
TRBV7-9	TRBJ2-7	CASSLEGGFSYEQYF
TRBV20-1	TRBJ1-2	CSARWSFGYTF
TRBV30	TRBJ2-2	CAWSRQVNTGELFF
TRBV5-1	TRBJ1-1	CASSTAQVRTEAFF
TRBV4-2	TRBJ2-7	CASSQEGTGAFYEQYF
TRBV6-4	TRBJ1-1	CASSPGFGTEAFF
TRBV5-1	TRBJ2-1	CASSPYKTSGGAYEQFF
TRBV7-3	TRBJ1-1	CASSRAREAFF
TRBV19	TRBJ1-2	CASSMYYGYTF
TRBV27	TRBJ2-3	CASSSLPGLAGDTDTQYF
TRBV27	TRBJ2-5	CASSFGQLKETQYF
TRBV6-5	TRBJ1-1	CASSNTGVNTEAFF
TRBV29-1	TRBJ1-1	CSVDGQGAVAFF
TRBV18	TRBJ1-2	CASSPGQGLLINYGYTF
TRBV6-5	TRBJ1-4	CASSPEGGRDEKLFF
TRBV5-1	TRBJ2-1	CASSPGGPYNEQFF
TRBV19	TRBJ2-6	CASSSAQLSSGANVLTF
TRBV11-2	TRBJ1-2	CASSSQGNYGYTF
TRBV7-9	TRBJ2-5	CASSPGLADETQYF
TRBV5-1	TRBJ2-3	CASSFRGQAADTQYF
TRBV5-1	TRBJ2-3	CASSLVGVPTDTQYF
TRBV30	TRBJ2-5	CAWSNFGYSKETQYF
TRBV7-9	TRBJ1-2	CASSFRGPKGDYGYTF
TRBV7-3	TRBJ2-7	CASSFGTFYEQYF
TRBV5-6	TRBJ1-2	CASSLFGTTYGYTF
TRBV19	TRBJ2-7	CASSIAGGPGGPYEQYF
TRBV7-8	TRBJ1-6	CASSYSGDSPLHF
TRBV7-3	TRBJ2-5	CASSPQRGVQETQYF
TRBV7-9	TRBJ2-6	CASSFPILSGANVLTF
TRBV7-3	TRBJ2-3	CASSLIGRVADTQYF
TRBV9	TRBJ2-1	CASSIVGAGEQFF
TRBV7-7	TRBJ2-2	CASSPQGGELFF
TRBV14	TRBJ2-2	CASSPRWGSPNTGELFF
TRBV5-1	TRBJ1-1	CASSLQDPVRTEAFF
TRBV5-1	TRBJ2-7	CASSLVAPAYEQYF
TRBV28	TRBJ2-2	CASNRRGWAGELFF
TRBV19	TRBJ1-5	CASSIPTGGLGQPQHF
TRBV30	TRBJ2-6	CAWSGAGTFSGANVLTF
TRBV10-3	TRBJ1-2	CAISESWNYGYTF
TRBV28	TRBJ1-5	CASSFWRNYNQPQHF
TRBV6-5	TRBJ2-2	CASSYSRQNTGELFF
TRBV6-1	TRBJ2-3	CASRTAGEHTQYF
TRBV2	TRBJ2-5	CARSGGEETQYF
TRBV7-2	TRBJ2-5	CASSLVGAGAPGETQYF